This TCR beta chain was documented in a study of T cells expressing NK-cell markers. From the 5' RACE reads, TCRdb lists one entry per CDR3 protein and no DNA. The listing records 500,000 to 700,000 distinct CDR3 sequences. The CDR3 has 15 residues. CDR1 is SGHVS and CDR2 is FNYEAQ in the germline V gene. This clonotype was obtained from a man between 18 and 29 years old in good health. The V gene is TRBV7-6, the J gene TRBJ2-1; the TCRdb D gene call, TRBD1, has no DNA to confirm it. The sequencing input was blood T cells: a sorted CD56 or NKG2C T cell subset, CD4+ or CD8+ T cells, or bulk PBMC T cells (not recorded which). The CDR3: CASSSEGGVYNEQFF.